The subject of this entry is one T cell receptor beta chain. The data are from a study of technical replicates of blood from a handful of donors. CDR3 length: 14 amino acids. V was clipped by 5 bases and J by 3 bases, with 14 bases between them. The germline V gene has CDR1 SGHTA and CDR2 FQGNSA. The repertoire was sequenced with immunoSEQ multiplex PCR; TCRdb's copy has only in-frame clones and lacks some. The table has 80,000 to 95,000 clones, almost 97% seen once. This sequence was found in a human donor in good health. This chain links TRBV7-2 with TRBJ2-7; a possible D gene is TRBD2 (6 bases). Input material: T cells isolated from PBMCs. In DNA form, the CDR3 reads TGTGCCAGCAGCCGGGAAGGAGGGGACTACGAGCAGTACTTC. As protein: CASSREGGDYEQYF.